The 17 T cell receptor beta chains below come from one sample, sequenced in a study of beta chain features in type 1 diabetes. For these receptors, no antigen is known. Findings and caveats of the study: A moderate, significant TCRB CDR3 shortening appeared in type 1 diabetes across four CD4+ subsets.

cDNA synthesis used the whole RNA isolate, giving expressed TCRB sequences. This table comes from immunoSEQ multiplex PCR, and its TCRdb copy is limited to in-frame clones, with some not included. The repertoire holds 330,000 or so clones, with roughly an eighth as singletons. Sequenced input: naive CD4+ T cells from blood. The receptors come from a woman younger than 35 with type 1 diabetes.

This clone was seen more than once but under ten times. The chain couples TRBV11-2 to TRBJ1-2, with D possibly being TRBD1 (6 bases). The CDR3 loop spans 16 amino acids. V lost 6 bases to trimming and J lost 0 bases, with 17 bases between them. From germline, CDR1 is SGHAT and CDR2 FQNNGV. For the CDR3, the DNA is TGTGCCAGCAGGAAGATCCGGGACACGTCTAACTATGGCTACACCTTC. Protein sequence: CASRKIRDTSNYGYTF.

This clone was seen a handful of times. The chain carries TRBV2 and TRBJ1-5; TRBD1 matches 7 bases. V trimming: 10 bases; J trimming: 5 bases; junction bases outside the gene matches: 8. The CDR3 is made up of 13 amino acids. Germline CDR1 reads SNHLY; CDR2 reads FYNNEI. The CDR3 bases are TGTGCCATACAACAGGGGCCTTATCAGCCCCAGCATTTT. The encoded protein is CAIQQGPYQPQHF.

This clone was seen a handful of times. J is TRBJ2-7 and V is TRBV11-2, with 9 bases fitting TRBD2. In germline, CDR1 is SGHAT, CDR2 FQNNGV. Trimming took 2 bases from V and 6 from J; bases not matched to a gene: 8. The CDR3 contains 15 residues. CDR3 protein: CASSLLAGRFLEQYF. The CDR3 DNA sequence: TGTGCCAGCAGCTTACTAGCGGGGCGATTCCTCGAGCAGTACTTC.

There are a few counts of this clone. CDR3 DNA: TGTGCCAGCAGCTTACACGGGACTAGCGTTTCCTTCTTC. Translation gives CASSLHGTSVSFF. The rearrangement links TRBV7-3 to TRBJ2-1; 10 bases fit TRBD2. The CDR3 sequence is 13 residues long. J was trimmed by 16 bases and V by 2 bases; bases with no gene match: 8. Germline CDR1 reads SGHTA; CDR2 reads FQGTGA.

This clone was seen a handful of times. The chain combines TRBV15 with TRBJ2-2; D is possibly TRBD1 (5 bases). This CDR3 region has 17 residues. Trimming shortened V by 5 bases and J by 6 bases, and 22 bases separated the two germline ends. CDR1 and CDR2 (germline): LNHNV, YYDKDF (reference sequence). The CDR3 nucleotides are TGTGCCACCAGCCCTCCACGACAGACAGTTCGGCCCGGGGAGCTGTTTTTT. Amino acid sequence: CATSPPRQTVRPGELFF.

The CDR3 region is CASSQGQFSYEQYF. The CDR3 nucleotides read TGCGCCAGCAGCCAAGGACAGTTCTCCTACGAGCAGTACTTC. This sequence joins TRBV4-3 and TRBJ2-7, with D perhaps TRBD1 (5 bases). V was trimmed by 1 base and J by 0 bases, leaving 7 bases between them. This CDR3 has 14 residues. From germline, CDR1 is LGHNA and CDR2 YSLEER.

This clone occurred a few times. The CDR3 sequence: CASSDPGRASGDTEAFF. DNA for the CDR3: TGTGCCAGCAGTGACCCAGGCCGGGCGTCGGGGGACACTGAAGCTTTCTTT. The chain employs TRBV6-1 and TRBJ1-1; D is possibly TRBD1 (5 bases). The V gene lost 3 bases and the J gene lost 3 bases, with 20 bases spanning the gap. The CDR3 is made up of 17 amino acids. The germline gives CDR1 MNHNS, CDR2 SASEGT.

This clone showed up just a few times. This rearrangement joins TRBV11-3 to TRBJ2-1; D remains unclear. This CDR3 spans 14 amino acids. CDR1 and CDR2 from the germline V gene are SGHNT and YENEEA. V was pared by 0 bases and J by 10 bases, with 13 bases between. This chain's CDR3 is CASSLDLASREQFF. Here the CDR3 DNA reads TGTGCCAGCAGCTTAGATCTCGCGAGCAGGGAGCAGTTCTTC.

V is TRBV9 and J is TRBJ2-3; D perhaps matches TRBD1 (6 bases). CDR3 length: 13 amino acids. Trimming removed 3 bases at V and 6 bases at J, with 11 bases between. Germline-derived CDR1 and CDR2 are SGDLS and YYNGEE. CDR3 protein: CASSGEQGDTQYF. DNA for the CDR3: TGTGCCAGCAGCGGGGAACAGGGTGATACGCAGTATTTT.

The J gene is TRBJ1-3, the V gene TRBV29-1; no clear D. Trimming took 8 bases from V and 0 from J, leaving 8 bases between them. The CDR3 is 12 amino acids. Germline lookup yields CDR1 SQVTM and CDR2 ANQGSEA. The CDR3 is CSIQASGNTIYF. CDR3 coding DNA: TGCAGCATCCAGGCCTCTGGAAACACCATATATTTT.

The genes are TRBV5-1 and TRBJ1-1; D uncertain. Trimming cost V 5 bases and J 3 bases, with 8 bases left between them. The CDR3 extends over 12 amino acids. Germline lookup yields CDR1 SGHRS and CDR2 YFSETQ. This CDR3 is CASSDRDTEAFF. CDR3 in DNA: TGCGCCAGCAGTGATAGAGACACTGAAGCTTTCTTT.

J is TRBJ2-3 and V is TRBV7-2; TRBD2 matches 8 bases. CDR1 and CDR2 (germline): SGHTA, FQGNSA. The junction had 9 bases not matched to a gene; V was cut back by 5 bases and J by 5 bases. The length of the CDR3 is 15 residues. The DNA of the CDR3 is TGTGCCAGCAGCCTCGGGGGGGCCGTCGTAGATACGCAGTATTTT. This encodes CASSLGGAVVDTQYF.

This clone was recorded a few times. The chain carries TRBV4-1 and TRBJ2-1; 7 bases align to TRBD2. The CDR3 contains 15 residues. V lost 4 bases and J lost 7; bases outside the gene matches: 10. The germline V gene encodes CDR1 MGHRA and CDR2 YSYEKL. The CDR3 is CASSPAGGRGNEQFF. The CDR3 nucleotides read TGCGCCAGCAGCCCAGCAGGCGGGAGAGGAAATGAGCAGTTCTTC.

The rearrangement joins TRBV29-1 to TRBJ1-4, with a weak D call TRBD1 (5 bases). Germline CDR1 and CDR2: SQVTM and ANQGSEA. This CDR3 has 14 residues. V was cut by 4 bases and J by 3 bases, with 12 bases left in between. CDR3 DNA: TGCAGCGTTGTACGACAGAATCCTAATGAAAAACTGTTTTTT. It specifies CSVVRQNPNEKLFF.

J is TRBJ1-4 and V is TRBV4-1, with a possible D match to TRBD1 (5 bases). Germline assignment: CDR1 MGHRA and CDR2 YSYEKL. Trimming stripped 5 bases from V and 0 bases from J, with 10 bases between. The CDR3 spans 15 residues. As DNA, the CDR3 is TGCGCCAGCAGCTTAAGGGGTGCAACTAATGAAAAACTGTTTTTT. Translation: CASSLRGATNEKLFF.

This clone was picked up a small number of times. This chain joins TRBV15 and TRBJ1-2, with TRBD1 identical over 10 bases. This CDR3 region has 15 residues. Germline V gives CDR1 LNHNV, CDR2 YYDKDF (reference sequence). The junction had 11 bases not matched to a gene; V was cut back by 6 bases and J by 7 bases. The chain's CDR3 is CATRKGGQGLGGYTF. The CDR3 coding sequence is TGTGCCACCAGGAAAGGGGGACAGGGGCTAGGTGGCTACACCTTC.

The sample holds a few counts of this clone. This rearrangement joins TRBV11-2 to TRBJ2-4; TRBD1 agrees at 8 bases. Trimming removed 4 bases from V and 7 bases from J; junction bases left unmatched: 6. The CDR3 runs 14 residues. CDR1 is SGHAT, CDR2 FQNNGV, per germline. The CDR3 DNA reads as TGTGCCAGCAGCTCCAGGGGGCTCCCGAACATTCAGTACTTC. Its protein is CASSSRGLPNIQYF.